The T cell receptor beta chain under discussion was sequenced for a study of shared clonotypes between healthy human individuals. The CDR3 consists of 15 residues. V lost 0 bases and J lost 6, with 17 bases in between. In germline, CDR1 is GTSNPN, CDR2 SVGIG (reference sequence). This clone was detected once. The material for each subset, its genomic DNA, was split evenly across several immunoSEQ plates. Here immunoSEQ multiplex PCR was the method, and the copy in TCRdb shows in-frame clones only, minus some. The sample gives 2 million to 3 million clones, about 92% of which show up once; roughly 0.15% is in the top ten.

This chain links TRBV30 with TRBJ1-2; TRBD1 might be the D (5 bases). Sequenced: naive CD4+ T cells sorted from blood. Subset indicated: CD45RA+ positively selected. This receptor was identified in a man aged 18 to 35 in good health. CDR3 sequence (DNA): TGTGCCTGGAGTGTCGGGACTCCGGATATTGATGGCTACACCTTC. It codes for CAWSVGTPDIDGYTF.